This TCR beta chain was sequenced in a study of a mutant IDH1 vaccine in newly diagnosed glioma. Study details: Treated patients were roughly 60% male, roughly 38% female, mean age 40.4 years. Former treatment meant radiotherapy, temozolomide, or both; the majority had gotten both.

Documented time point: baseline, week 1 (first vaccination visit). Treatment given: pre-vaccination baseline after standard-of-care therapy. The V end lost 2 bases, the J end lost 2 bases, and 13 bases lay between the germline ends. The CDR3 runs 15 residues. In germline, CDR1 is SGHRS, CDR2 YFSETQ. The protocol was immunoSEQ multiplex PCR, while the TCRdb copy is restricted to in-frame clones and leaves out a portion. The data contain roughly 41,000 clones, roughly 90% of them seen just once; the ten biggest clones take up about a sixth. The origin of this receptor is a man aged 18 to 29 with glioma. The sequencing used PBMCs, collected from a glioma patient treated with radiotherapy, temozolomide or both. The chain links TRBV5-1 to TRBJ1-1; a weak D match, TRBD1 (5 bases). The CDR3 DNA sequence: TGCGCCAGCAGCTTAGATGGGCAGGGTAACACTGAAGCTTTCTTT. Translation gives CASSLDGQGNTEAFF.